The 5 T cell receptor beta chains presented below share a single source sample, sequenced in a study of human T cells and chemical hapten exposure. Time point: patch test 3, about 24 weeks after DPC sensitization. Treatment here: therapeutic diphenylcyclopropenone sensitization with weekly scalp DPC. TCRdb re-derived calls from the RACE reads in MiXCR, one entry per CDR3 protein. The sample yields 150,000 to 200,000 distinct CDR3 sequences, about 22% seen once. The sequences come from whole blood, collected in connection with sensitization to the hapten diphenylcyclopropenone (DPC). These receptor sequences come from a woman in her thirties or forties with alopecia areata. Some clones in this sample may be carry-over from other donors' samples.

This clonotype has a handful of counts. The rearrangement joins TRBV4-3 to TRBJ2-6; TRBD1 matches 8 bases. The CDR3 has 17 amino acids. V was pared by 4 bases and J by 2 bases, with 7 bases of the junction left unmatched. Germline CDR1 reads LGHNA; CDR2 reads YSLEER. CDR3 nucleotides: TGCGCCAGCAGCCCCCAGGGGGCAGAGGCTGGGGCCAACGTCCTGACTTTC. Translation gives CASSPQGAEAGANVLTF.

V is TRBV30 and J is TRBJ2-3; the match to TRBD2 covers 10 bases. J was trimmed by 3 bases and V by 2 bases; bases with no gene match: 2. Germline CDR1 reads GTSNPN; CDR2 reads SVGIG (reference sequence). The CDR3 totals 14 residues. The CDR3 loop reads CAWSPTSGTDTQYF. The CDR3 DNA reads TGTGCCTGGAGTCCGACTAGCGGGACAGATACGCAGTATTTT. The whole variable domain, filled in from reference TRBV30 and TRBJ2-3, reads SQTIHQWPATLVQPVGSPLSLECTVEGTSNPNLYWYRQAAGRGLQLLFYSVGIGQISSEVPQNLSASRPQDRQFILSSKKLLLSDSGFYLCAWSPTSGTDTQYFGPGTRLTVL.

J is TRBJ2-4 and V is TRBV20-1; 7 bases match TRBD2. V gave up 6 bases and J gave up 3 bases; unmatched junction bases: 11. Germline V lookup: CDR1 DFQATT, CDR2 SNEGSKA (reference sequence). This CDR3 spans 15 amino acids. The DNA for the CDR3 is TGCAGTGCCCCTGGCGGGAGATCGGGCAAAAACATTCAGTACTTC. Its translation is CSAPGGRSGKNIQYF.

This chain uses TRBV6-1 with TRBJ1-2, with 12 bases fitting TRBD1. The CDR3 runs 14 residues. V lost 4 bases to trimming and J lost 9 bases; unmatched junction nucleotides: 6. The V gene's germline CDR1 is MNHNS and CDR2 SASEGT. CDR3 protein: CASSGGQGASSYTF. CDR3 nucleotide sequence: TGTGCCAGCAGTGGGGGACAGGGGGCTTCTAGCTACACCTTC.

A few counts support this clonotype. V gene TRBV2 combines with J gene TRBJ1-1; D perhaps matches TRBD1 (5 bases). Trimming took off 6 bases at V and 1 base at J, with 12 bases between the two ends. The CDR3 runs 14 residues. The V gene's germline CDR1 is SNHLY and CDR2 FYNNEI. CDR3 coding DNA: TGTGCCAGCAGGTGGGGGGGGACGAACACTGAAGCTTTCTTT. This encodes CASRWGGTNTEAFF.